Described below is a single T cell receptor beta chain sequence and its context. Its antigen is undetermined. The sample comes from a study of PD-1 blockade in classical Hodgkin lymphoma. The study's findings and limits: Complete responders' diversity at baseline resembled that of newly diagnosed patients. By C4D1, CD4+ diversity increased significantly, especially in complete responders.

The protocol was immunoSEQ multiplex PCR, while the TCRdb copy is restricted to in-frame clones and leaves out a portion. The table lists over 9,500 clones, about 84% of them singletons. V dropped 2 bases and J dropped 4; count of bases not matched to a gene: 6. Germline CDR1 reads SGDLS; CDR2 reads YYNGEE. The CDR3 extends over 15 amino acids. Time point specified: cycle 4 day 1 (C4D1), after about 6 weeks of nivolumab. Every patient relapsed after autologous stem cell transplantation, and brentuximab vedotin exposure varied. The receptor was derived from a human donor with classical Hodgkin lymphoma. The sample here was peripheral blood mononuclear cells (PBMCs), taken before the fourth cycle of nivolumab. The V call is TRBV9, the J call TRBJ2-3, with TRBD2 matching over 8 bases. CDR3 bases: TGTGCCAGCAGCGTCGGGGGGGGCCGCCCAGATACGCAGTATTTT. It codes for CASSVGGGRPDTQYF. Using reference TRBV9 and TRBJ2-3 for the parts outside the CDR3, the full variable domain is DSGVTQTPKHLITATGQRVTLRCSPRSGDLSVYWYQQSLDQGLQFLIQYYNGEERAKGNILERFSAQQFPDLHSELNLSSLELGDSALYFCASSVGGGRPDTQYFGPGTRLTVL.